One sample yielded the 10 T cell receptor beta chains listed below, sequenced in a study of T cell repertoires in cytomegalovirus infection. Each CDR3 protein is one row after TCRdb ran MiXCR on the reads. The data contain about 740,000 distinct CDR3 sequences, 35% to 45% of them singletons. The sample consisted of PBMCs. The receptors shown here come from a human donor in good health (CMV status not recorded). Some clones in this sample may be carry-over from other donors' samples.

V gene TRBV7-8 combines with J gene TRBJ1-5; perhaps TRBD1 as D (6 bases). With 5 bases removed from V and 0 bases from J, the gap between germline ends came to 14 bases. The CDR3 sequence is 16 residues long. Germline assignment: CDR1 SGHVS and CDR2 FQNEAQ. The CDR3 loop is CASSEGGTYSNQPQHF. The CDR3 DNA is TGTGCCAGCAGCGAAGGGGGGACCTATAGCAATCAGCCCCAGCATTTT.

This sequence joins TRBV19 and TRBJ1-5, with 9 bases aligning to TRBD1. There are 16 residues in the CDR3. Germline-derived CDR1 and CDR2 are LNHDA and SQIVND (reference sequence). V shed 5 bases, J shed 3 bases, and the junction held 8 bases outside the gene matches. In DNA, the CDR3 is TGTGCCAGTAGTCCTACGACAGGGGGTCTCAATCAGCCCCAGCATTTT. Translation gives CASSPTTGGLNQPQHF.

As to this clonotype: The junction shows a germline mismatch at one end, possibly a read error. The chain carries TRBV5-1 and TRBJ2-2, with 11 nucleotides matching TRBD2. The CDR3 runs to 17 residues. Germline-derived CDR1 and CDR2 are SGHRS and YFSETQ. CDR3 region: CASSFTSGGTNTGALFF. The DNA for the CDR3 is TGCGCCAGCAGCTTTACTAGCGGGGGTACGAACACCGGGGCGCTGTTTTTT.

Here the CDR3 DNA reads TGTGCCAGCAGGGGACAGCCAAATCAGCCCCAGCATTTT. This gives the protein CASRGQPNQPQHF. V is TRBV2 and J is TRBJ1-5, with 7 positions matching TRBD1. J gave up 4 bases and V 6 bases, and 3 bases lay outside the gene matches. There are 13 residues in the CDR3. The germline V gene encodes CDR1 SNHLY and CDR2 FYNNEI. Looking up the rest from reference TRBV2 and TRBJ1-5 gives the full variable domain: EPEVTQTPSHQVTQMGQEVILRCVPISNHLYFYWYRQILGQKVEFLVSFYNNEISEKSEIFDDQFSVERPDGSNFTLKIRSTKLEDSAMYFCASRGQPNQPQHFGDGTRLSIL.

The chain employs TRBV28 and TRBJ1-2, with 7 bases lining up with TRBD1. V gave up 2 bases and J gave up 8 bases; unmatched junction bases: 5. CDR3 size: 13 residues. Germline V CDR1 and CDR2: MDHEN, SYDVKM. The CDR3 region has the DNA TGTGCCAGCAGTTTAGCAGGGGGGCACGGCTACACCTTC. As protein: CASSLAGGHGYTF.

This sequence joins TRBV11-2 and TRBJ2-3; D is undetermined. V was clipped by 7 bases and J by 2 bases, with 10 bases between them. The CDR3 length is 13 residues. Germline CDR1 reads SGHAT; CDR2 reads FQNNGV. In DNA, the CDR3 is TGTGCCAGCAAGGGCTTATCCACAGATACGCAGTATTTT. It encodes CASKGLSTDTQYF.

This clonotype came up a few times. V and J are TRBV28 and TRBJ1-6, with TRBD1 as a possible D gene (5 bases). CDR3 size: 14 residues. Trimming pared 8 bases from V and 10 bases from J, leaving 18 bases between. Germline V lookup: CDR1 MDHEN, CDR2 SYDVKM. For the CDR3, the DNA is TGTGCCAGCCTTAAGGAGGGGATGGGATCACCCCTCCACTTT. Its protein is CASLKEGMGSPLHF.

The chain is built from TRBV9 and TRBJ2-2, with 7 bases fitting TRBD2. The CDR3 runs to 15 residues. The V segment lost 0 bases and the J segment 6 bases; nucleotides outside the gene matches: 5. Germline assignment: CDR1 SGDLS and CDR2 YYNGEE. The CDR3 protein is CASSVGLAVPGELFF. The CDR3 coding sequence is TGTGCCAGCAGCGTAGGGCTAGCGGTCCCCGGGGAGCTGTTTTTT. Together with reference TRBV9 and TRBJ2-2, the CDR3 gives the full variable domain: DSGVTQTPKHLITATGQRVTLRCSPRSGDLSVYWYQQSLDQGLQFLIQYYNGEERAKGNILERFSAQQFPDLHSELNLSSLELGDSALYFCASSVGLAVPGELFFGEGSRLTVL.

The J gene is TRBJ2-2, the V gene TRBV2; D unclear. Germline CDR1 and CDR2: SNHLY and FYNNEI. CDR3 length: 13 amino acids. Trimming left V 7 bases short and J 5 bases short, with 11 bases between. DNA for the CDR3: TGTGCCAGCACTCCAATGTGGACCGGGGAGCTGTTTTTT. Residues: CASTPMWTGELFF.

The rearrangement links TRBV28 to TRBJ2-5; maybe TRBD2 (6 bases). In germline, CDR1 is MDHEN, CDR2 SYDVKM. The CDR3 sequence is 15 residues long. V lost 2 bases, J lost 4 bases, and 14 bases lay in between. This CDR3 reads CASSLGGTWPETQYF. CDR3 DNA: TGTGCCAGCAGTTTAGGGGGGACGTGGCCAGAGACCCAGTACTTC.